The source of this T cell receptor (beta chain) is a study of response to subunit inactivated influenza vaccine. MiXCR, applied by TCRdb to the RT-PCR reads, yields one record per CDR3 protein. In the table there are almost 250,000 distinct CDR3 sequences, 10% to 15% of which are singletons. Study-level points and caveats: After each seasonal influenza vaccination, few new T cells are recruited, the authors suggested.

Notes on this clonotype: Its antigen is as yet unknown.

Germline CDR1 and CDR2: SNHLY and FYNNEI. CDR3 length equals 14 residues. V gave up 7 bases and J gave up 3 bases, with 12 bases separating them. The chain employs TRBV2 and TRBJ2-2, with D maybe TRBD1 (6 bases). The material was non-naive T cells sorted from PBMCs, obtained around 14 days before vaccination. The clonotype was recovered from a man over 45 who received an inactivated influenza vaccine. The CDR3: CASTDRTDTGELFF. DNA for the CDR3: TGTGCCAGCACCGACAGGACGGACACCGGGGAGCTGTTTTTT.